This paragraph covers one TCR beta chain sequence. This clonotype has more than one count but fewer than ten. Its recognized antigen is unknown. No clone much larger than this one lies a single base away; base qualities are absent. CDR1 and CDR2 are read off the germline V gene (reference sequence) as WNHNN and SYGVQD. V was cut back by 3 bases and J by 7 bases, leaving a gap of 12 bases between them. The CDR3, cysteine through phenylalanine, is 13 amino acids long. Of the read, only the CDR3 DNA is kept; its 39 bases are in frame from base 1. The method was RT-PCR. The run used an Illumina HiSeq 2500. Starting from the raw public reads, TCRdb applied fastp trimming at Q25, assembled clones with MiXCR and retained in-frame beta chains. Identical CDR3 protein sequences are pooled into one entry, listed with their most common genes and DNA. The sample table holds about 500,000 distinct CDR3 sequences, of which 7.2% were seen once. The top ten hold around 14% of the sample.

These data come from a study of response to subunit inactivated influenza vaccine listed by TCRdb under 2018. Study-level background: Deep quantitative T cell receptor repertoire profiling was used in the study to track responses to a trivalent subunit inactivated influenza vaccine. Study-wide findings and limitations: The authors proposed that each seasonal influenza vaccination may bring in only a limited number of new T cells.

The rearranged chain carries TRBV10-1 and TRBJ1-2; no D gene call is confident. This TCR was sampled from a man between 50 and 69 years old who received an inactivated influenza vaccine. Donor details come from another sample of the same person, matched by shared clones. Here the sequenced sample was PBMCs from blood, taken roughly 24 months after vaccination. The CDR3 here reads CASSDSGSRGYTF. The DNA is as follows: TGCGCCAGCAGTGACAGTGGGTCGCGTGGCTACACCTTC.